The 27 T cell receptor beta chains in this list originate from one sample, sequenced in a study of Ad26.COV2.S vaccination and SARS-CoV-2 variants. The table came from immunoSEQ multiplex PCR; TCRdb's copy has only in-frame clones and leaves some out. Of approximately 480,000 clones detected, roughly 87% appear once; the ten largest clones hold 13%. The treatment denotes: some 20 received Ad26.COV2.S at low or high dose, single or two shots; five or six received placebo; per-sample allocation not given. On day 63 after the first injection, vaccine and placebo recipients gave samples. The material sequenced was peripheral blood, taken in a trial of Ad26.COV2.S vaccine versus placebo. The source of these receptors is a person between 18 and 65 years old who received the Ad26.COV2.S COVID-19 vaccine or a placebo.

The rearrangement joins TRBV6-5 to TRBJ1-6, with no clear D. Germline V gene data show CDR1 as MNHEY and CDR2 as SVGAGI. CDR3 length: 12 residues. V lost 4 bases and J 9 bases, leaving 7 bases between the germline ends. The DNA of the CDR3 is TGTGCCAGCAGTTGGAGTGGTTCACCCCTCCACTTT. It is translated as CASSWSGSPLHF.

The CDR3 nucleotides read TGCGCCAGCAGCTTGGCCGGCGGGATATTACAAGAGACCCAGTACTTC. Protein: CASSLAGGILQETQYF. The chain employs TRBV5-1 and TRBJ2-5; a weak D match, TRBD2 (6 bases). This CDR3 region has 16 residues. From germline, CDR1 is SGHRS and CDR2 YFSETQ. V lost 0 bases, J lost 2 bases, and 14 bases lay in between.

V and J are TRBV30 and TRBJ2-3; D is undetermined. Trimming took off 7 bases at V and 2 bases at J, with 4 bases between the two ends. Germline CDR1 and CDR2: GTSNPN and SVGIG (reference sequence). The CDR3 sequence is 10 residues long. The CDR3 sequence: CASNTDTQYF. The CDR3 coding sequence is TGTGCCTCAAACACAGATACGCAGTATTTT. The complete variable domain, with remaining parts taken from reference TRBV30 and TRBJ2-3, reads SQTIHQWPATLVQPVGSPLSLECTVEGTSNPNLYWYRQAAGRGLQLLFYSVGIGQISSEVPQNLSASRPQDRQFILSSKKLLLSDSGFYLCASNTDTQYFGPGTRLTVL.

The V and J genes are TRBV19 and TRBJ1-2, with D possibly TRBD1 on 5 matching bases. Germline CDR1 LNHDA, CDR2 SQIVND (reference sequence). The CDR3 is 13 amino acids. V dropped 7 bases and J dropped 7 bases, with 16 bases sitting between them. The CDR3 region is CASKRGAPTGYTF. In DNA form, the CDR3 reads TGTGCCAGTAAAAGGGGAGCGCCGACTGGCTACACCTTC.

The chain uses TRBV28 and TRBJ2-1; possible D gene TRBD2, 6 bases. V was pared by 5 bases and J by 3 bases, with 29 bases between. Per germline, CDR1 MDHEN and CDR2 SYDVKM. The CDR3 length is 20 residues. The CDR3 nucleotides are TGTGCCAGCAGTCCCTCCCTTACCCGTTCGGACTACTTTTTCTACAATGAGCAGTTCTTC. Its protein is CASSPSLTRSDYFFYNEQFF.

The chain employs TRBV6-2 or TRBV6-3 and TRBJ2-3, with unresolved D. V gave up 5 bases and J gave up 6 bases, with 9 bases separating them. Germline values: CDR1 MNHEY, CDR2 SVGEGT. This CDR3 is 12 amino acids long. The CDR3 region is CASSGHADTQYF. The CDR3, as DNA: TGTGCCAGCAGTGGTCATGCGGATACGCAGTATTTT.

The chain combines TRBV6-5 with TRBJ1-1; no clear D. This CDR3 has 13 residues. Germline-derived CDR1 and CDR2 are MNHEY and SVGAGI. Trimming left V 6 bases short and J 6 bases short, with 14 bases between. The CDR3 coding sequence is TGTGCCAGCAGAATGAACTCGGGTTCTGAAGCTTTCTTT. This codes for CASRMNSGSEAFF.

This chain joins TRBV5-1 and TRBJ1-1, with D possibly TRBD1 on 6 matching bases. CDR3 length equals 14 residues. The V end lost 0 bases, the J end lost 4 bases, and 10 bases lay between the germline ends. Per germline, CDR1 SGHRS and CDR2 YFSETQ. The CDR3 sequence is CASSLAQGTTEAFF. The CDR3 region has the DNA TGCGCCAGCAGCTTGGCCCAGGGGACCACTGAAGCTTTCTTT.

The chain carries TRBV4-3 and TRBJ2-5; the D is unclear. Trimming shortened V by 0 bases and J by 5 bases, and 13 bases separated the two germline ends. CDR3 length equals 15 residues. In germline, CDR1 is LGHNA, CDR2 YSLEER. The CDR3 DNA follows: TGCGCCAGCAGCCAAGAGGCCAGCGAATGGGAGACCCAGTACTTC. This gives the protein CASSQEASEWETQYF.

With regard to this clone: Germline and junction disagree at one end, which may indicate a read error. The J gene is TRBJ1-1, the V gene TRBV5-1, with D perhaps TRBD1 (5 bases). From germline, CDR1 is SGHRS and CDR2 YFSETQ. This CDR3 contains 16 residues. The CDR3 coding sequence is TGCGCCAGCAGCCCGAACCAGGGAGGGTTGAAAACTGAAGCTTTCTTT. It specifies CASSPNQGGLKTEAFF.

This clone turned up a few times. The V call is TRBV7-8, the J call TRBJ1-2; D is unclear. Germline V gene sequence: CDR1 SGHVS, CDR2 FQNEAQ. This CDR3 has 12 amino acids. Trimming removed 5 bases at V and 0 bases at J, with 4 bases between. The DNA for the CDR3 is TGTGCCAGCAGCCAGCCTAACTATGGCTACACCTTC. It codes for CASSQPNYGYTF. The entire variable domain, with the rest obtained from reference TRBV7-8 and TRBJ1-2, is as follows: GAGVSQSPRYKVAKRGQDVALRCDPISGHVSLFWYQQALGQGPEFLTYFQNEAQLDKSGLPSDRFFAERPEGSVSTLKIQRTQQEDSAVYLCASSQPNYGYTFGSGTRLTVV.

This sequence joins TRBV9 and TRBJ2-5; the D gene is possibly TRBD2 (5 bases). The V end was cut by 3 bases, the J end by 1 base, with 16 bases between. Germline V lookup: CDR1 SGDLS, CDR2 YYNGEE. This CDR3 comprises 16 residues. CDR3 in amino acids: CASSAAPAGRQETQYF. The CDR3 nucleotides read TGTGCCAGCAGCGCCGCCCCGGCGGGCCGCCAAGAGACCCAGTACTTC.

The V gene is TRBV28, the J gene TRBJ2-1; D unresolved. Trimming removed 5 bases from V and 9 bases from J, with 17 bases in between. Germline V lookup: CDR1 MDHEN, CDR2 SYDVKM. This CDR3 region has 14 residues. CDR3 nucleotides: TGTGCCAGCAGTCCCTGGAATTCCCGCGGTGAGCAGTTCTTC. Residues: CASSPWNSRGEQFF.

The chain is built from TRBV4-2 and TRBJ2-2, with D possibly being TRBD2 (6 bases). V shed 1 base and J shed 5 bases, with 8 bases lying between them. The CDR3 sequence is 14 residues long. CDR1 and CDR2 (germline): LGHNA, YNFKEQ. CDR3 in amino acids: CASSQAGLTGELFF. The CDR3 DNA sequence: TGTGCCAGCAGCCAAGCGGGACTGACCGGGGAGCTGTTTTTT.

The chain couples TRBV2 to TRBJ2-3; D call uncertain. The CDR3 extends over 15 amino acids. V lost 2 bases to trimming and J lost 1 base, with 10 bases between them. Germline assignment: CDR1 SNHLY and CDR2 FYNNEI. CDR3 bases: TGTGCCAGCAGTGAACAGGCCTCGGGCACAGATACGCAGTATTTT. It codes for CASSEQASGTDTQYF.

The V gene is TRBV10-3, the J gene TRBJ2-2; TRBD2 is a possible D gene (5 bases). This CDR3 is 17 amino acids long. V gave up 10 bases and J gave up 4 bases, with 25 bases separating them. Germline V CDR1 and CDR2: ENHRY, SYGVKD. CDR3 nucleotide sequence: TGTGCCACCACTCGCTGGACTGAGCCTGAACGCACCGGGGAGCTGTTTTTT. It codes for CATTRWTEPERTGELFF.

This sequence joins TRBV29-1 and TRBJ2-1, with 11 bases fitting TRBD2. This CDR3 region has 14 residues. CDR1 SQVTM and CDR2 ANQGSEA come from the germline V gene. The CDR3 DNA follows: TGCAGTGGTGGAGTAGCGGGAGGGGGAAATGAGCAGTTCTTC. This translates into CSGGVAGGGNEQFF.

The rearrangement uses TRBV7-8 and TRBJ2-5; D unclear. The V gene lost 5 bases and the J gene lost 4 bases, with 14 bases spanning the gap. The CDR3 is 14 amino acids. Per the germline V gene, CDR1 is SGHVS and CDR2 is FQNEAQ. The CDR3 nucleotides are TGTGCCAGCAGCGCGGCTAGGGTTGCAGAGACCCAGTACTTC. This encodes CASSAARVAETQYF.

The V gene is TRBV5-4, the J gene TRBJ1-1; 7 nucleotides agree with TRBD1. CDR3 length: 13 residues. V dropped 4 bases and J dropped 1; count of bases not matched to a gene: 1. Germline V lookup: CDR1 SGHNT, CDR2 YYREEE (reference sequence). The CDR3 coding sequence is TGTGCCAGCAGCGAGGGGGCGAACACTGAAGCTTTCTTT. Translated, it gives CASSEGANTEAFF. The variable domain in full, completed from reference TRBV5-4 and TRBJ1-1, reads ETGVTQSPTHLIKTRGQQVTLRCSSQSGHNTVSWYQQALGQGPQFIFQYYREEENGRGNFPPRFSGLQFPNYSSELNVNALELDDSALYLCASSEGANTEAFFGQGTRLTVV.

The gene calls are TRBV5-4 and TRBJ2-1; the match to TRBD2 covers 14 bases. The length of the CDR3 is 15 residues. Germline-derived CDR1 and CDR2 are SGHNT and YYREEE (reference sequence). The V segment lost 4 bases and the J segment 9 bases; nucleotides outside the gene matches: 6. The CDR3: CASSLGTSGSGEQFF. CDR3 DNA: TGTGCCAGCAGCCTCGGGACTAGCGGGAGCGGTGAGCAGTTCTTC.

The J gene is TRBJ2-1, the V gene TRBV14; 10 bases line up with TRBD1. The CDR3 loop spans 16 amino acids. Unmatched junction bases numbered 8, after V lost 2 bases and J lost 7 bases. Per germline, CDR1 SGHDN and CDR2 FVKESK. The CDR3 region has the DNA TGTGCCAGCAGCCAACTCGGGACAGGGGTGGGGAATGAGCAGTTCTTC. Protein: CASSQLGTGVGNEQFF. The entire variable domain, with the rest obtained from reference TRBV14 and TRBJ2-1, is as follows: EAGVTQFPSHSVIEKGQTVTLRCDPISGHDNLYWYRRVMGKEIKFLLHFVKESKQDESGMPNNRFLAERTGGTYSTLKVQPAELEDSGVYFCASSQLGTGVGNEQFFGPGTRLTVL.

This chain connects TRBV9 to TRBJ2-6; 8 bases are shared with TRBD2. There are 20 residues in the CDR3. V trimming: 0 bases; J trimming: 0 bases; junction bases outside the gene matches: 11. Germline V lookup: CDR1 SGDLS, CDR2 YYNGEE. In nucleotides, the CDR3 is TGTGCCAGCAGCGTAGACCCTCGCAGCGGGAGCGGCTCTGGGGCCAACGTCCTGACTTTC. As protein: CASSVDPRSGSGSGANVLTF.

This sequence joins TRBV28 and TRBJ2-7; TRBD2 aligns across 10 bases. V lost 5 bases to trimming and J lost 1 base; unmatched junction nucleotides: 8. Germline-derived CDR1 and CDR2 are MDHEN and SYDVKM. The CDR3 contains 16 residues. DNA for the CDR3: TGTGCCAGCAGTCCGAACGGAGCGGGAGGGTCCTACGAGCAGTACTTC. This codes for CASSPNGAGGSYEQYF.

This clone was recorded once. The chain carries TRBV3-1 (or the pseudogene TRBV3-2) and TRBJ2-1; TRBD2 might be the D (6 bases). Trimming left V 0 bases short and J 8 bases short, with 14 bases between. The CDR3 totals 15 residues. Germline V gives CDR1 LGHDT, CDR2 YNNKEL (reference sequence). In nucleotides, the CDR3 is TGTGCCAGCAGCCAAGATCTGGAGGGGTTCGATGAGCAGTTCTTC. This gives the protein CASSQDLEGFDEQFF.

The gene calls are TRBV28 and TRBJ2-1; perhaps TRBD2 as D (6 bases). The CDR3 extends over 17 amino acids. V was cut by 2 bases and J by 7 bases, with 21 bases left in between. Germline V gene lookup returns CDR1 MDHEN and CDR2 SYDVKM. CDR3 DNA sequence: TGTGCCAGCAGTTTAATTATCGGCGGGACCTCAGGGAATGAGCAGTTCTTC. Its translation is CASSLIIGGTSGNEQFF.

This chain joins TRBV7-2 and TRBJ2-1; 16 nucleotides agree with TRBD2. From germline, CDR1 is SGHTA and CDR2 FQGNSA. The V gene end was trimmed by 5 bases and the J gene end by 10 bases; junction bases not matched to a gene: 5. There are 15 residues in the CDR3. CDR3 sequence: CASSTPGLAGGEQFF. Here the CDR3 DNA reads TGTGCCAGCAGCACACCGGGACTAGCGGGGGGGGAGCAGTTCTTC.

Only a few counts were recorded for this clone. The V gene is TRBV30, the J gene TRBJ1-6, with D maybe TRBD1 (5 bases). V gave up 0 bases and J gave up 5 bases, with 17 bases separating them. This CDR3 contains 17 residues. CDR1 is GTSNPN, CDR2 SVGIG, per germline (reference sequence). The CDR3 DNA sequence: TGTGCCTGGAGTGTACTTGGGGCCCTTCCTAATAATTCACCCCTCCACTTT. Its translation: CAWSVLGALPNNSPLHF.